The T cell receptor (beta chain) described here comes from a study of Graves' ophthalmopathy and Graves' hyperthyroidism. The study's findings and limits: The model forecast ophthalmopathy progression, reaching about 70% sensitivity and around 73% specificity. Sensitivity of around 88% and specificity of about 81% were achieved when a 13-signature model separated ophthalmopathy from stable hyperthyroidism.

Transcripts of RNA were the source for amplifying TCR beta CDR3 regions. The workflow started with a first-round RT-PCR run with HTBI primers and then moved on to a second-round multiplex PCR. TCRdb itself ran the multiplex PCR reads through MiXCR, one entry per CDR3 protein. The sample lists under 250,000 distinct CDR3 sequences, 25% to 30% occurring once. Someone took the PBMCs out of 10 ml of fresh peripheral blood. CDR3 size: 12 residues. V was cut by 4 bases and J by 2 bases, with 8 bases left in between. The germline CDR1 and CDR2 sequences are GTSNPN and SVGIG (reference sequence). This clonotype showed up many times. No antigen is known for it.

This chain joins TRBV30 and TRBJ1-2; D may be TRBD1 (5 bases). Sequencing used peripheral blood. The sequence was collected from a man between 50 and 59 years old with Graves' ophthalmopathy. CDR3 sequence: CAWTGANYGYTF. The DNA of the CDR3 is TGTGCCTGGACCGGGGCGAACTATGGCTACACCTTC. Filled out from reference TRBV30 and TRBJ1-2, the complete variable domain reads SQTIHQWPATLVQPVGSPLSLECTVEGTSNPNLYWYRQAAGRGLQLLFYSVGIGQISSEVPQNLSASRPQDRQFILSSKKLLLSDSGFYLCAWTGANYGYTFGSGTRLTVV.